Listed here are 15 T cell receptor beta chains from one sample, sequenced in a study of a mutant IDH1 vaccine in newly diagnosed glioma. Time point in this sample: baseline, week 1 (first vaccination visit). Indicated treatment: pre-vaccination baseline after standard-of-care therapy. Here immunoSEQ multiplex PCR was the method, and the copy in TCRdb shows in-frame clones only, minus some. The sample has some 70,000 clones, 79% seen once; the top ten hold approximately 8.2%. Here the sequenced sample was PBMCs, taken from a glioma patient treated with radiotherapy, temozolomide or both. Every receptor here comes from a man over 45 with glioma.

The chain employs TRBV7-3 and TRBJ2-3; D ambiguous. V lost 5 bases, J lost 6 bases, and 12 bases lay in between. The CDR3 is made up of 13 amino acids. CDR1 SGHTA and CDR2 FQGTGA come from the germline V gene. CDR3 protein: CASSPPAGDTQYF. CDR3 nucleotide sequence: TGTGCCAGCAGCCCCCCAGCCGGGGATACGCAGTATTTT.

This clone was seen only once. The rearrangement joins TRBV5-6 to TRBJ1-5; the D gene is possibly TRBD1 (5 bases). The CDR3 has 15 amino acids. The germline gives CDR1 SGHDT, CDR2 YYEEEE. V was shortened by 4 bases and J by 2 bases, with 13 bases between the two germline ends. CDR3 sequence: CASSQEGSGNQPQHF. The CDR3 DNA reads TGTGCCAGCAGCCAGGAGGGGTCCGGCAATCAGCCCCAGCATTTT.

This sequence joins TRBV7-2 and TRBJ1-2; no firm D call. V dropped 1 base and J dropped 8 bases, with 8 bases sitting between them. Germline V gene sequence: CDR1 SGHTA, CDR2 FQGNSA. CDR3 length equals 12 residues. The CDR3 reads CASSLEGGGYTF. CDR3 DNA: TGTGCCAGCAGCTTAGAAGGAGGAGGCTACACCTTC.

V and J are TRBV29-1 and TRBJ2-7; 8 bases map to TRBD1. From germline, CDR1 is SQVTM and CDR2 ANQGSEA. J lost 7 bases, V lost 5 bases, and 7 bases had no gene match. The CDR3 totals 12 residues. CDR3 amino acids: CSVLGQAFEQYF. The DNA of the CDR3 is TGCAGCGTTCTGGGACAGGCCTTTGAGCAGTACTTC.

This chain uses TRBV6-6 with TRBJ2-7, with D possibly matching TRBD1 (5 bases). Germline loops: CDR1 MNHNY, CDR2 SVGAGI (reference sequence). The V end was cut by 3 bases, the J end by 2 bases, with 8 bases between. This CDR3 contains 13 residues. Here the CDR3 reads CASSYSGTYEQYF. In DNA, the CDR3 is TGTGCCAGCAGTTATTCAGGGACCTACGAGCAGTACTTC.

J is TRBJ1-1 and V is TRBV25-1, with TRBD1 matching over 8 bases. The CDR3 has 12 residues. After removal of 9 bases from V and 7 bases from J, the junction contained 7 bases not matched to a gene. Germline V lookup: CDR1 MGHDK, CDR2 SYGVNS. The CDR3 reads CASSRGLGEAFF. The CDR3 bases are TGTGCCAGTTCCAGGGGGCTTGGTGAAGCTTTCTTT.

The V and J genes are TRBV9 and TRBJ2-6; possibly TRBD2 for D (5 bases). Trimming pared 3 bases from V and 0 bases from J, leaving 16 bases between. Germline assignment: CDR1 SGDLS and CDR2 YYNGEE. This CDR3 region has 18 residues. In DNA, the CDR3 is TGTGCCAGCAGCGCCCGTCCTGGGGAGATCTCTGGGGCCAACGTCCTGACTTTC. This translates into CASSARPGEISGANVLTF.

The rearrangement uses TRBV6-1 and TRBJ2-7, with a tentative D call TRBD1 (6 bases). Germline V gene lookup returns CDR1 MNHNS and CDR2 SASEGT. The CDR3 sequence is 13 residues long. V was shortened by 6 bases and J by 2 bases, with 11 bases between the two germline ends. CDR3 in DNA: TGTGCCAGCAGAGCAGGGGAAGCCTACGAGCAGTACTTC. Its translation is CASRAGEAYEQYF.

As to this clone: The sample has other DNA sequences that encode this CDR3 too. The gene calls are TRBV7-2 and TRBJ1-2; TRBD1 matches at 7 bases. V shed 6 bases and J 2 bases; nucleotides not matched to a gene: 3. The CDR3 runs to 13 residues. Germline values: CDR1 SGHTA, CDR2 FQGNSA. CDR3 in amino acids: CASSPDRNYGYTF. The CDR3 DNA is TGTGCCAGCAGTCCGGACAGGAACTATGGCTACACCTTC. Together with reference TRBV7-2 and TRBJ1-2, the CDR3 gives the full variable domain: GAGVSQSPSNKVTEKGKDVELRCDPISGHTALYWYRQSLGQGLEFLIYFQGNSAPDKSGLPSDRFSAERTGGSVSTLTIQRTQQEDSAVYLCASSPDRNYGYTFGSGTRLTVV.

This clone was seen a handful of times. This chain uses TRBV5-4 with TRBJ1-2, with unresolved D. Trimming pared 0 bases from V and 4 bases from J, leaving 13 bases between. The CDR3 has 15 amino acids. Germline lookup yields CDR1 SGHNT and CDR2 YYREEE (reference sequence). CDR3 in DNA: TGTGCCAGCAGCTTGGGGGCCATCGAACGCTATGGCTACACCTTC. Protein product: CASSLGAIERYGYTF.

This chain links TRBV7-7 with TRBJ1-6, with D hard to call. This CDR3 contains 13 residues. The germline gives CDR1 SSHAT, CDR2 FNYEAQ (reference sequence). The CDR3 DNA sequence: TGTGCTAGCTCGCCGGCTAAGGATTCACCCCTCCACTTT. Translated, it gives CASSPAKDSPLHF.

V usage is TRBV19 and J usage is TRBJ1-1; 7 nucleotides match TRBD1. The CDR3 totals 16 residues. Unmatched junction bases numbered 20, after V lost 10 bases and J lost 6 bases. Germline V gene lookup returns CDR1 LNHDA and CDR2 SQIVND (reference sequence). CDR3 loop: CATSWEVGGLGPEAFF. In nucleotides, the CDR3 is TGTGCCACTTCCTGGGAGGTAGGGGGCCTTGGGCCTGAAGCTTTCTTT.

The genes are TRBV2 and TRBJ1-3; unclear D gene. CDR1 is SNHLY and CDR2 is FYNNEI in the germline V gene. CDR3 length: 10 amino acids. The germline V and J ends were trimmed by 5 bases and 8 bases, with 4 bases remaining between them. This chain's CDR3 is CASSRDTIYF. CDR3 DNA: TGTGCCAGCAGTCGAGACACCATATATTTT.

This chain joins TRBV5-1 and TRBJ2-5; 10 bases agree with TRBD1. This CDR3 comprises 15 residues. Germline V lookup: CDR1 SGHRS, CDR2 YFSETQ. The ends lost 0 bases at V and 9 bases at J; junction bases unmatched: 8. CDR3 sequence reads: CASSLGQGARGAQYF. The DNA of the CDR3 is TGCGCCAGCAGCTTGGGACAGGGGGCCCGAGGGGCCCAGTACTTC. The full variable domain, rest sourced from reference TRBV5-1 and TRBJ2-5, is KAGVTQTPRYLIKTRGQQVTLSCSPISGHRSVSWYQQTPGQGLQFLFEYFSETQRNKGNFPGRFSGRQFSNSRSEMNVSTLELGDSALYLCASSLGQGARGAQYFGPGTRLLVL.

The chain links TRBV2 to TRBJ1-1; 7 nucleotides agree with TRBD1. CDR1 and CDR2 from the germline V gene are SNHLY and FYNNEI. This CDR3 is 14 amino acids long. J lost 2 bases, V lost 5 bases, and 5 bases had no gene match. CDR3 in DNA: TGTGCCAGCAGTCCCCGGACAGGTAACACTGAAGCTTTCTTT. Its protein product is CASSPRTGNTEAFF.